This T cell receptor beta chain was observed in a study of blood T cell repertoires in COVID-19. Across the study: Acute and convalescent COVID-19 specimens originated in the United States, Italy and Spain. The cDNA or gDNA used as material had been derived from T cells, B-cell-depleted T cells, or PBMCs.

Assay: immunoSEQ multiplex PCR; the TCRdb copy retains only in-frame clones and omits some. The sample includes roughly 360,000 clones, over 65% seen only once; the top ten take under 1.2%. V shed 6 bases and J shed 7 bases, with 13 bases lying between them. Germline V gene data show CDR1 as LNHDA and CDR2 as SQIVND (reference sequence). The CDR3 is 13 amino acids. The sequenced sample was peripheral blood. This rearrangement joins TRBV19 to TRBJ1-5; no definite D call. The clonotype originates from a human donor with acute or convalescent COVID-19. The donor label of this sample is uncertain. The CDR3 is CASSLGRGQPQHF. CDR3 nucleotide sequence: TGTGCCAGTAGCCTAGGGAGAGGCCAGCCCCAGCATTTT. The complete variable domain, with remaining parts taken from reference TRBV19 and TRBJ1-5, reads DGGITQSPKYLFRKEGQNVTLSCEQNLNHDAMYWYRQDPGQGLRLIYYSQIVNDFQKGDIAEGYSVSREKKESFPLTVTSAQKNPTAFYLCASSLGRGQPQHFGDGTRLSIL.